The 29 T cell receptor beta chains listed next were all sequenced from one sample in a study of T-cell memory formation after mild COVID-19 (dated by TCRdb to about 2021). The method behind the library was 5' RACE. Instrument on record: Illumina NovaSeq 6000. TCRdb itself trimmed the public reads at Q25 with fastp, ran MiXCR and retained productive beta chains. Here each entry gathers all rows of one CDR3 protein and keeps the most common genes and DNA. Across this sample there are roughly 370,000 distinct CDR3 sequences, with 15% to 20% seen only once. The leading ten clones occupy 20% to 25% of the sample. The source material was PBMCs or a T cell subset sorted from them (not recorded which). The receptors here all came from a man between 18 and 35 years old who had mild COVID-19 (a few samples of this study predate the infection). The sample titles of this study are shuffled in the database, so cell type and time point are left out; the donor was told from shared clones.

The CDR3 DNA sequence: TGCGCCAGCAGCTTGGGGACTAGCGGGGGGTTCAATGAGCAGTTCTTC. Protein: CASSLGTSGGFNEQFF. The J gene is TRBJ2-1, the V gene TRBV5-1; 14 nucleotides line up with TRBD2. The V segment lost 0 bases and the J segment 6 bases; nucleotides outside the gene matches: 2. The length of the CDR3 is 16 residues. Per germline, CDR1 SGHRS and CDR2 YFSETQ. Full variable domain (rest looked up from reference TRBV5-1 and TRBJ2-1): KAGVTQTPRYLIKTRGQQVTLSCSPISGHRSVSWYQQTPGQGLQFLFEYFSETQRNKGNFPGRFSGRQFSNSRSEMNVSTLELGDSALYLCASSLGTSGGFNEQFFGPGTRLTVL.

The chain employs TRBV27 and TRBJ2-7, with 12 bases aligning to TRBD2. The CDR3 length is 17 residues. Germline values: CDR1 MNHEY, CDR2 SMNVEV (reference sequence). Trimming removed 1 base from V and 4 bases from J; junction bases left unmatched: 8. The CDR3 coding sequence is TGTGCCAGCAGTTTATTACCGGCTAGCGGGGGGGGTTACGAGCAGTACTTC. Its translation is CASSLLPASGGGYEQYF.

V and J are TRBV6-5 and TRBJ2-5; TRBD2 agrees at 12 bases. The V segment lost 6 bases and the J segment 7 bases; nucleotides outside the gene matches: 3. CDR3 size: 13 residues. Per germline, CDR1 MNHEY and CDR2 SVGAGI. For the CDR3, the DNA is TGTGCCAGCAGACTAGCGGGGGGCCGGACCCAGTACTTC. Translating gives CASRLAGGRTQYF.

V gene TRBV5-6 combines with J gene TRBJ2-7, with D maybe TRBD2 (5 bases). Trimming took 7 bases from V and 0 from J, leaving 11 bases between them. The V gene's germline CDR1 is SGHDT and CDR2 YYEEEE. The CDR3 has 13 residues. CDR3 sequence reads: CASVLGSSYEQYF. In DNA form, the CDR3 reads TGTGCCAGCGTTCTTGGGAGCTCCTACGAGCAGTACTTC.

The chain uses TRBV12-3 or TRBV12-4 and TRBJ2-1; 10 bases align to TRBD1. V gave up 2 bases and J gave up 7 bases; unmatched junction bases: 11. This CDR3 spans 17 amino acids. For the CDR3, the DNA is TGTGCCAGCAGTTTATCAGGGACAGGGGATTTGGGTAATGAGCAGTTCTTC. Translating gives CASSLSGTGDLGNEQFF.

This clonotype has a handful of counts. The chain couples TRBV29-1 to TRBJ2-5, with D perhaps TRBD1 or TRBD2 (5 bases each). The CDR3 extends over 16 amino acids. The V and J ends lost 6 bases and 1 base respectively, with 21 bases between them. Germline loops: CDR1 SQVTM, CDR2 ANQGSEA. The chain's CDR3 is CSVVPGRIWGQETQYF. The CDR3 DNA reads TGCAGCGTCGTCCCGGGACGTATTTGGGGCCAAGAGACCCAGTACTTC.

This clonotype was observed a handful of times. J is TRBJ1-2 and V is TRBV20-1; TRBD1 is a possible D gene (6 bases). Germline loops: CDR1 DFQATT, CDR2 SNEGSKA (reference sequence). There are 15 residues in the CDR3. V was trimmed by 0 bases and J by 8 bases, leaving 19 bases between them. In nucleotides, the CDR3 is TGCAGTGCTAGAGATGGGGCCTACAGGGTTGAGGGCTACACCTTC. The encoded protein is CSARDGAYRVEGYTF.

The chain has TRBV5-1 and TRBJ1-6; 7 positions agree with TRBD1. The CDR3 totals 17 residues. Trimming took 3 bases from V and 6 from J; bases not matched to a gene: 12. The germline V gene encodes CDR1 SGHRS and CDR2 YFSETQ. The CDR3 sequence: CASSSVPGQQINSPLHF. In nucleotides, the CDR3 is TGCGCCAGCAGCTCTGTTCCGGGACAGCAGATTAATTCACCCCTCCACTTT.

This clonotype was seen only a few times. This chain uses TRBV18 with TRBJ2-7; D is ambiguous. Germline V gene data show CDR1 as KGHSH and CDR2 as LQKENI. Trimming shortened V by 3 bases and J by 5 bases, and 11 bases separated the two germline ends. The CDR3 extends over 13 amino acids. The CDR3 sequence: CASSPNNSDEQYF. In nucleotides, the CDR3 is TGTGCCAGCTCACCCAATAACAGCGACGAGCAGTACTTC.

The V gene is TRBV28, the J gene TRBJ2-3; 8 bases match TRBD2. The CDR3 is 14 amino acids. With 8 bases clipped from V and 2 bases from J, the junction kept 6 bases outside the gene matches. Per germline, CDR1 MDHEN and CDR2 SYDVKM. The CDR3 reads CASGGGTYTDTQYF. The CDR3 DNA sequence: TGTGCCAGCGGCGGGGGGACTTACACAGATACGCAGTATTTT.

This clonotype was seen a handful of times. The V and J genes are TRBV6-2 or TRBV6-3 and TRBJ1-5; D perhaps matches TRBD1 (5 bases). This CDR3 spans 15 amino acids. Trimming took off 6 bases at V and 6 bases at J, with 18 bases between the two ends. Looked up from germline, CDR1 is MNHEY and CDR2 is SVGEGT. The CDR3 sequence is CASRSIRVWSQPQHF. The CDR3 coding sequence is TGTGCCAGCAGATCGATCAGGGTATGGAGTCAGCCCCAGCATTTT.

This clonotype has more than one count but fewer than ten. The chain has TRBV7-2 and TRBJ2-6, with D perhaps matching TRBD1 (6 bases). Trimming left V 5 bases short and J 4 bases short, with 15 bases between. CDR1 is SGHTA, CDR2 FQGNSA, per germline. CDR3 length equals 16 residues. The chain's CDR3 is CASSHVAGAGANVLTF. In DNA, the CDR3 is TGTGCCAGCAGCCATGTTGCAGGGGCCGGGGCCAACGTCCTGACTTTC.

This clonotype was detected a few times. DNA of the CDR3: TGTGCCAGCAGAACCGGGACTAGCGGCAACAATGAGCAGTTCTTC. This codes for CASRTGTSGNNEQFF. This rearrangement joins TRBV11-2 to TRBJ2-1, with TRBD2 matching over 11 bases. V trimming: 6 bases; J trimming: 5 bases; junction bases outside the gene matches: 6. Germline V CDR1 and CDR2: SGHAT, FQNNGV. The CDR3 covers 15 residues.

This clonotype was detected a few times. V is TRBV5-6 and J is TRBJ1-1; D call uncertain. Trimming removed 1 base at V and 5 bases at J, with 3 bases between. CDR1 is SGHDT, CDR2 YYEEEE, per germline. The CDR3 runs 11 residues. CDR3 sequence: CASSLWTEAFF. In nucleotides, the CDR3 is TGTGCCAGCAGCTTGTGGACTGAAGCTTTCTTT.

In its sample, this clonotype was seen a few times. The chain joins TRBV11-2 to TRBJ2-1, with D hard to call. V was cut by 8 bases and J by 0 bases, with 14 bases left in between. In germline, CDR1 is SGHAT, CDR2 FQNNGV. The CDR3 length is 15 residues. The CDR3: CASRLSRSSYNEQFF. The DNA of the CDR3 is TGTGCCAGCCGTCTTTCAAGAAGCTCCTACAATGAGCAGTTCTTC.

On this clonotype itself: Just one base apart from a much larger clone, this may be a read error. The J gene is TRBJ2-1, the V gene TRBV6-2 or TRBV6-3, with a possible D match to TRBD2 (5 bases). Looked up from germline, CDR1 is MNHEY and CDR2 is SVGEGT. The CDR3 runs 14 residues. The germline V and J ends were trimmed by 4 bases and 2 bases, with 9 bases remaining between them. The CDR3: CASSLASAYNEQFF. CDR3 sequence (DNA): TGTGCCAGCAGTTTAGCGAGCGCCTACAATGAGCAGTTCTTC.

The chain combines TRBV28 with TRBJ1-4, with TRBD1 as a possible D gene (6 bases). CDR3 length equals 15 residues. CDR1 MDHEN and CDR2 SYDVKM come from the germline V gene. Trimming took 3 bases from V and 3 from J, leaving 11 bases between them. The CDR3 nucleotides are TGTGCCAGCAGTTTCGGGGGCTCCTCTAATGAAAAACTGTTTTTT. Translation: CASSFGGSSNEKLFF.

The rearrangement joins TRBV7-6 to TRBJ2-7; TRBD1 aligns across 10 bases. The V and J ends lost 5 bases and 0 bases, in that order; junction bases with no gene match: 10. Germline-derived CDR1 and CDR2 are SGHVS and FNYEAQ. The CDR3 totals 17 residues. This CDR3 is CASSRAAGTGDSYEQYF. CDR3 nucleotide sequence: TGTGCCAGCAGCAGAGCCGCCGGGACAGGGGACTCCTACGAGCAGTACTTC.

There are a few counts of this clonotype. The CDR3 is CASSLGPGSAEAFF. The CDR3 DNA reads as TGTGCCAGCAGCTTAGGTCCAGGGAGCGCTGAAGCTTTCTTT. This sequence joins TRBV7-3 and TRBJ1-1; possibly TRBD1 for D (5 bases). This CDR3 is 14 amino acids long. The germline V gene has CDR1 SGHTA and CDR2 FQGTGA. V was trimmed by 2 bases and J by 6 bases, leaving 13 bases between them.

V gene TRBV7-9 combines with J gene TRBJ1-1; 8 nucleotides line up with TRBD1. The V gene's germline CDR1 is SEHNR and CDR2 FQNEAQ (reference sequence). J lost 0 bases, V lost 1 base, and 4 bases had no gene match. The CDR3 loop spans 16 amino acids. Written as DNA, the CDR3 is TGTGCCAGCAGCTTAGGGGCAGGGGGCATGAACACTGAAGCTTTCTTT. It translates to CASSLGAGGMNTEAFF.

This clonotype was recorded a few times. The chain joins TRBV11-2 to TRBJ2-7; 9 bases align to TRBD2. The J segment lost 3 bases and the V segment lost 5 bases, leaving 14 bases of the junction unmatched. Germline values: CDR1 SGHAT, CDR2 FQNNGV. CDR3 length equals 17 residues. The DNA of the CDR3 is TGTGCCAGCAGCACCCAACCCTTAGCGGGGGCGCACTACGAGCAGTACGTC. It yields the protein CASSTQPLAGAHYEQYV.

This clonotype appeared a few times. The chain joins TRBV10-2 to TRBJ2-1, with a possible D match to TRBD2 (5 bases). Trimming pared 2 bases from V and 5 bases from J, leaving 13 bases between. The CDR3 spans 15 residues. Germline V gene sequence: CDR1 WSHSY, CDR2 SAAADI. For the CDR3, the DNA is TGCGCCAGCAGTGAGCAACTTTCGGGGAACAATGAGCAGTTCTTC. This sequence encodes CASSEQLSGNNEQFF.

The DNA of the CDR3 is TGCAGCGTAGCCCCGGGGGGGGAAGATACGCAGTATTTT. Translation gives CSVAPGGEDTQYF. The chain employs TRBV29-1 and TRBJ2-3, with 8 bases aligning to TRBD2. J was trimmed by 5 bases and V by 6 bases; bases with no gene match: 7. Germline V lookup: CDR1 SQVTM, CDR2 ANQGSEA. The CDR3 is 13 amino acids.

The CDR3 DNA reads as TGTGCCAGCTCACCAGCACTAGCGGGGGGCAACTCCTACGAGCAGTACTTC. This translates into CASSPALAGGNSYEQYF. The chain uses TRBV18 and TRBJ2-7; 12 bases are shared with TRBD2. Germline-derived CDR1 and CDR2 are KGHSH and LQKENI. Losses at the gene ends were 2 bases for V and 0 bases for J; bases not matched to a gene: 5. The CDR3 runs to 17 residues.

This clonotype was recorded at least ten times. This chain links TRBV12-3 or TRBV12-4 with TRBJ2-6; possibly TRBD1 for D (5 bases). Trimming shortened V by 2 bases and J by 13 bases, and 18 bases separated the two germline ends. There are 15 residues in the CDR3. The CDR3 region has the DNA TGTGCCAGCAGTTTAATGTGGGGCCCCCTTCCGGTCCTGACTTTC. Protein sequence: CASSLMWGPLPVLTF.

The V call is TRBV5-1, the J call TRBJ1-4; D is uncertain. This CDR3 has 14 residues. The germline V gene encodes CDR1 SGHRS and CDR2 YFSETQ. V lost 4 bases and J 6 bases, leaving 13 bases between the germline ends. The CDR3 reads CASSEPQPHEKLFF. As DNA, the CDR3 is TGCGCCAGCAGCGAGCCCCAGCCCCATGAAAAACTGTTTTTT. The full variable domain, with the rest looked up from reference TRBV5-1 and TRBJ1-4, is KAGVTQTPRYLIKTRGQQVTLSCSPISGHRSVSWYQQTPGQGLQFLFEYFSETQRNKGNFPGRFSGRQFSNSRSEMNVSTLELGDSALYLCASSEPQPHEKLFFGSGTQLSVL.

This clonotype was observed at least ten times. The gene calls are TRBV6-5 and TRBJ2-2; 8 positions match TRBD2. The CDR3 length is 17 residues. The junction had 13 bases not matched to a gene; V was cut back by 6 bases and J by 4 bases. Per germline, CDR1 MNHEY and CDR2 SVGAGI. CDR3 region: CASSRPIGGGSTGELFF. CDR3 nucleotide sequence: TGTGCCAGCAGCCGGCCGATCGGGGGGGGATCCACCGGGGAGCTGTTTTTT.

The rearrangement uses TRBV4-1 and TRBJ1-5; D is uncertain. Germline CDR1 MGHRA, CDR2 YSYEKL. The V end lost 1 base, the J end lost 6 bases, and 7 bases lay between the germline ends. The CDR3 consists of 13 residues. CDR3 DNA: TGCGCCAGCAGCCAAGTCAAGCGTCAGCCCCAGCATTTT. It yields the protein CASSQVKRQPQHF.

The rearrangement links TRBV7-8 to TRBJ2-5; no reliable D call. Trimming shortened V by 4 bases and J by 3 bases, and 9 bases separated the two germline ends. CDR3 length: 13 residues. The germline CDR1 and CDR2 sequences are SGHVS and FQNEAQ. The CDR3 sequence: CASSSSPKETQYF. The CDR3 region has the DNA TGTGCCAGCAGCTCGTCCCCGAAAGAGACCCAGTACTTC.